This TCR beta chain was profiled in a study of blood T cell repertoires in COVID-19. With 2 bases clipped from V and 5 bases from J, the junction kept 7 bases outside the gene matches. CDR3 length: 16 residues. Germline V gene lookup returns CDR1 SNHLY and CDR2 FYNNEI. Data came from immunoSEQ multiplex PCR; TCRdb stores just in-frame clones and leaves some out. The table has 300,000 to 350,000 clones, roughly 90% seen once. The sequence was obtained from a woman under 30 who had recovered from COVID-19. The chain has TRBV2 and TRBJ2-1, with TRBD2 matching 9 bases. The specimen was PBMCs or T cells enriched from blood (not recorded which). The CDR3 sequence: CASSEYTSGYHNEQFF. As DNA, the CDR3 is TGTGCCAGCAGTGAATACACTAGCGGGTACCACAATGAGCAGTTCTTC.